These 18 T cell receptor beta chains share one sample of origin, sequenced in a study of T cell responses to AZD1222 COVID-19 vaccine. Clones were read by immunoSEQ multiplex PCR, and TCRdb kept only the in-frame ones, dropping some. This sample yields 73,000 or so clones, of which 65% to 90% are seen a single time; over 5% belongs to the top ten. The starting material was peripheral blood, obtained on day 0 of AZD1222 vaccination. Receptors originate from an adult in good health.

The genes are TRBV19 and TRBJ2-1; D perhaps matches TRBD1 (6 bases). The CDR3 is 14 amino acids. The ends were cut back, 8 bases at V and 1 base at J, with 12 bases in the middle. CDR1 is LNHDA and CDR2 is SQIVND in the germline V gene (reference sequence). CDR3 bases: TGTGCCAGTTGCCAGGACAGTTCCTACAATGAGCAGTTCTTC. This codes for CASCQDSSYNEQFF.

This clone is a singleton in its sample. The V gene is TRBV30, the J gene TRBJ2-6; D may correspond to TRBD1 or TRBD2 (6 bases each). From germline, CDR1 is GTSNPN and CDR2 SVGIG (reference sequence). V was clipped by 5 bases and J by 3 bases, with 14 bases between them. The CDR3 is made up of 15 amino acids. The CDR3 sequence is CAWQRGVSGANVLTF. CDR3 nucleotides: TGTGCCTGGCAGAGGGGGGTTAGTGGGGCCAACGTCCTGACTTTC.

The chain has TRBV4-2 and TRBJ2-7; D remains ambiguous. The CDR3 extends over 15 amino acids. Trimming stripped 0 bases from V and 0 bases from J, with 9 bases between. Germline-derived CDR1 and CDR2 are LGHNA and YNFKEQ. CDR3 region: CASSQEQSSSYEQYF. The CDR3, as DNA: TGTGCCAGCAGCCAAGAACAGTCGAGCTCCTACGAGCAGTACTTC.

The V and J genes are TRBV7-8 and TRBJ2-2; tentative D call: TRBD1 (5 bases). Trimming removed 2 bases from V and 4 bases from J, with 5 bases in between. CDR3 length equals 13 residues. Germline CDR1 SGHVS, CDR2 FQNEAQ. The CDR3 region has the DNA TGTGCCAGCAGCTTAAGGGGCACCGGGGAGCTGTTTTTT. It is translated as CASSLRGTGELFF. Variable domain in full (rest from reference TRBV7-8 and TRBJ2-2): GAGVSQSPRYKVAKRGQDVALRCDPISGHVSLFWYQQALGQGPEFLTYFQNEAQLDKSGLPSDRFFAERPEGSVSTLKIQRTQQEDSAVYLCASSLRGTGELFFGEGSRLTVL.

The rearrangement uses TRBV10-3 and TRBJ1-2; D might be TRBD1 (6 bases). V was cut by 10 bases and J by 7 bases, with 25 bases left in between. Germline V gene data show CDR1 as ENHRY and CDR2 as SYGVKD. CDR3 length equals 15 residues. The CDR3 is CATTKGGPSGGGYTF. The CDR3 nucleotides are TGTGCCACCACAAAGGGGGGCCCCAGCGGAGGTGGCTACACCTTC.

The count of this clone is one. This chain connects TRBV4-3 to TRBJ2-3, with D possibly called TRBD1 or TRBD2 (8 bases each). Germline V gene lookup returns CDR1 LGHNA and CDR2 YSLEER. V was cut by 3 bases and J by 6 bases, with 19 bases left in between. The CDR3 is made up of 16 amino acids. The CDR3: CASSHRTGSSGDTQYF. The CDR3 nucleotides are TGCGCCAGCAGCCACCGGACAGGGTCTAGCGGGGATACGCAGTATTTT.

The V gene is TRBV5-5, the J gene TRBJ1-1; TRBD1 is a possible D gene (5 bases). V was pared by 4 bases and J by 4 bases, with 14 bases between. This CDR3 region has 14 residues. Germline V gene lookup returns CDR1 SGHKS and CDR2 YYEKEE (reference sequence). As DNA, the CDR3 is TGTGCCAGCAGCCCCGAGGGGATAGGCACTGAAGCTTTCTTT. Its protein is CASSPEGIGTEAFF.

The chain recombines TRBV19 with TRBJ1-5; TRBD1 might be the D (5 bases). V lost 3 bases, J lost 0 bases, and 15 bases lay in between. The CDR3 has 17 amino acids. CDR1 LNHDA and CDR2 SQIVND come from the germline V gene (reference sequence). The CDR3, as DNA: TGTGCCAGTAGTATCGGAGTGGACGGGACTAGCAATCAGCCCCAGCATTTT. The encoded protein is CASSIGVDGTSNQPQHF.

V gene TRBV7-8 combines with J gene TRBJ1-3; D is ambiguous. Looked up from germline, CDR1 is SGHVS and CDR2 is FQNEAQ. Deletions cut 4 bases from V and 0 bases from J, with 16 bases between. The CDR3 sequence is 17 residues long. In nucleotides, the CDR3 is TGTGCCAGCAGCTCTTACATACGTGGGAGCTCTGGAAACACCATATATTTT. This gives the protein CASSSYIRGSSGNTIYF.

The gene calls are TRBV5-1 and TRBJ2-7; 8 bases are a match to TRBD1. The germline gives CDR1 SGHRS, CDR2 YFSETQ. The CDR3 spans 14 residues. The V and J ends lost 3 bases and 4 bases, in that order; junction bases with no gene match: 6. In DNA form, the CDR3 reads TGCGCCAGCAGCTCCGACAGGGGCGGGTACGAGCAGTACTTC. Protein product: CASSSDRGGYEQYF.

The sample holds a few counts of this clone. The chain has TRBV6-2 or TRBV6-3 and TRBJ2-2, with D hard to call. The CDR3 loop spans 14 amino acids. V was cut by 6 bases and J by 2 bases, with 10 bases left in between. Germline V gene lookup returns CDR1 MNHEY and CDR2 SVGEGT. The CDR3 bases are TGTGCCAGCAGCCTGCACCAAAACACCGGGGAGCTGTTTTTT. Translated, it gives CASSLHQNTGELFF.

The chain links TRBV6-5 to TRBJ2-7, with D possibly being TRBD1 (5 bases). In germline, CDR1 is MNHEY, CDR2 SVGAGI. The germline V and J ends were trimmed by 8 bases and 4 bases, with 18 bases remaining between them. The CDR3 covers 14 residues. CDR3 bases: TGTGCCAGCGGTCTTTCGGCAGGGCGATACGAGCAGTACTTC. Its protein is CASGLSAGRYEQYF.

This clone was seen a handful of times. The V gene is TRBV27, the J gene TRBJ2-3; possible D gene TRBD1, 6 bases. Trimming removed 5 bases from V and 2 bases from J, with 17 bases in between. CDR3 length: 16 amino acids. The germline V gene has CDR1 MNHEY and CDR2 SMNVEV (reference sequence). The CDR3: CASSKGTLTLTDTQYF. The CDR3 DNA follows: TGTGCCAGCAGTAAGGGGACACTAACCCTCACAGATACGCAGTATTTT.

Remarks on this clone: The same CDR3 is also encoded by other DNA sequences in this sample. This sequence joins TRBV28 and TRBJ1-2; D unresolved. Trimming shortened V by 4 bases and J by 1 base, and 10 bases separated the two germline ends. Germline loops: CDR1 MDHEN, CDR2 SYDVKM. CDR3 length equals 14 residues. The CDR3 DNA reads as TGTGCCAGCAGTTCCTCCCCCCTTAACTATGGCTACACCTTC. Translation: CASSSSPLNYGYTF.

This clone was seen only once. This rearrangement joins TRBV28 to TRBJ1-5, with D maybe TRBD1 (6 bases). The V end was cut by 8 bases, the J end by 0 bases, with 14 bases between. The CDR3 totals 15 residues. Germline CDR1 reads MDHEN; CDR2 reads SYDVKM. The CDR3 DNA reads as TGTGCCAGCGGAGGGGGAGGATATAGCAATCAGCCCCAGCATTTT. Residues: CASGGGGYSNQPQHF.

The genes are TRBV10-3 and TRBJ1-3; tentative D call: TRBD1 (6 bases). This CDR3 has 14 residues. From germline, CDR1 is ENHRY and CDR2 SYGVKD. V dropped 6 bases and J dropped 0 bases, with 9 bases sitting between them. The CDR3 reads CAIRTDSSGNTIYF. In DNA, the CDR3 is TGTGCCATCAGAACGGACAGCTCTGGAAACACCATATATTTT.

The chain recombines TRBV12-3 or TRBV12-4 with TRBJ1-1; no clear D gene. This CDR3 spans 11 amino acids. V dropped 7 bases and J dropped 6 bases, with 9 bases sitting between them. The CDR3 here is CASTRKPEAFF. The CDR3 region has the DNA TGTGCCAGCACAAGGAAACCTGAAGCTTTCTTT.

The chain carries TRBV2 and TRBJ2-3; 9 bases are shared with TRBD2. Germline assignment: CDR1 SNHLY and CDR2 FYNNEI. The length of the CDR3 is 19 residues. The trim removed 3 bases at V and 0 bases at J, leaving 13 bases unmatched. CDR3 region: CASSDERGAQFPSTDTQYF. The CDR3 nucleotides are TGTGCCAGCAGTGATGAGCGGGGGGCCCAATTTCCTAGCACAGATACGCAGTATTTT.